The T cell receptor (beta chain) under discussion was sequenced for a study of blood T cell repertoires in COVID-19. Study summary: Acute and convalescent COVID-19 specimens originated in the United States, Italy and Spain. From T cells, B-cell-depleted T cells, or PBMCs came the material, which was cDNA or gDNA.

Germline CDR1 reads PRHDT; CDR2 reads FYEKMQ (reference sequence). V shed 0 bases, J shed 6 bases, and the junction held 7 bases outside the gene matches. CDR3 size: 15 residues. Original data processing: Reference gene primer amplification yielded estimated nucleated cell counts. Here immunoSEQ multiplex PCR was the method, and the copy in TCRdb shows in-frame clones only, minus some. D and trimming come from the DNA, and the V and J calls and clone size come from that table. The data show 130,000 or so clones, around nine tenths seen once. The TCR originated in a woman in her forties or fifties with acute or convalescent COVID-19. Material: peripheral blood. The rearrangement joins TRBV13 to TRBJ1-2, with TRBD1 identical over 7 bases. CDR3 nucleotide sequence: TGTGCCAGCAGCTTAGGTACAGGGGACAATGATGGCTACACCTTC. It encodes CASSLGTGDNDGYTF. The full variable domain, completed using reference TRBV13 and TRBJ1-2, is AAGVIQSPRHLIKEKRETATLKCYPIPRHDTVYWYQQGPGQDPQFLISFYEKMQSDKGSIPDRFSAQQFSDYHSELNMSSLELGDSALYFCASSLGTGDNDGYTFGSGTRLTVV.